This T cell receptor beta chain was sequenced in a study of T cell repertoires in cytomegalovirus infection. Background on the study: Public TCR beta signature analysis indicated the presence of both CMV infection and matching HLA type.

In germline, CDR1 is SNHLY, CDR2 FYNNEI. V lost 4 bases to trimming and J lost 7 bases; unmatched junction nucleotides: 6. The CDR3 spans 13 residues. Note on this clonotype: The antigen is unknown.

MiXCR, run by TCRdb on the reads, gives a single entry per CDR3 protein. This sample has roughly 200,000 distinct CDR3 sequences; about a sixth occur once, and the top ten carry about 23%. Study-level findings and limits: HLA-C-restricted, CMV-specific TCR beta clonotypes were dominant ex vivo. Cumulative public TCR beta family frequency identified CMV carriers with the relevant HLA.

This chain uses TRBV2 with TRBJ2-5, with 7 bases lining up with TRBD2. The sample comprised CD8+ T cells from PBMCs. The sequence was collected from a human donor in good health (CMV status not recorded). Some clones in this sample may be carry-over from other donors' samples. CDR3 in DNA: TGTGCCAGCAGTGGGGACCCGGGGGGGACCCAGTACTTC. The encoded protein is CASSGDPGGTQYF.